The TCR beta chain under discussion was sequenced for a study of shared clonotypes between healthy human individuals. Here immunoSEQ multiplex PCR was the method, and the copy in TCRdb shows in-frame clones only, minus some. Of 950,000 to 1,300,000 clones in the sample, around 76% were seen once. Germline V gene lookup returns CDR1 ENHRY and CDR2 SYGVKD. This CDR3 is 15 amino acids long. Trimming left V 4 bases short and J 0 bases short, with 10 bases between. The chain couples TRBV10-3 to TRBJ1-3; D is uncertain. Sequencing input: memory CD4+ T cells sorted from blood. Subset in this sample: CD45RA-negative fraction. The sequence was obtained from a man younger than 35 in good health. The CDR3 sequence is CAISGGLASGNTIYF. DNA of the CDR3: TGTGCCATCAGTGGGGGATTAGCCTCTGGAAACACCATATATTTT.